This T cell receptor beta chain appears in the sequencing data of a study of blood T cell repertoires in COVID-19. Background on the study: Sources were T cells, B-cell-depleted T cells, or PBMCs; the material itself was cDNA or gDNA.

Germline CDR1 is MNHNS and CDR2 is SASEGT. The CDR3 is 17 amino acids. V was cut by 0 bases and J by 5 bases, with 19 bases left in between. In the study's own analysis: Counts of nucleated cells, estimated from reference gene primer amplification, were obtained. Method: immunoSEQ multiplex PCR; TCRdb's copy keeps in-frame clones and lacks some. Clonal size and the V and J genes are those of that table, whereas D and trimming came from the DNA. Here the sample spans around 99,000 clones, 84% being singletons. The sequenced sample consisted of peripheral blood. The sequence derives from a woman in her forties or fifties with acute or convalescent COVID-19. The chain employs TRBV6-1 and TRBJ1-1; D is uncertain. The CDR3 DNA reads TGTGCCAGCAGTGAAGCCGGGGAGTTGGGATCGTGGACTGAAGCTTTCTTT. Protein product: CASSEAGELGSWTEAFF.